The entry below gives a single T cell receptor beta chain sequence along with its context. Its antigen is undetermined. The sample comes from a study of type 1 regulatory T cells. Whole-study context: This in vitro CD4 product, T-allo10, is enriched for Tr1 cells and alloantigen-specific.

T-allo10 cells from the graft donor were described as anergic, host-alloantigen-specific, and alloantigen-specific suppressors. TCRdb fed the reads into MiXCR, producing one record per CDR3 protein. The sample has thousands of distinct CDR3 sequences; approximately 30% are singletons. Germline CDR1 reads KGHSH; CDR2 reads LQKENI. J was trimmed by 2 bases and V by 8 bases; bases with no gene match: 3. This CDR3 is 14 amino acids long. The sample consisted of cultured T cells, either the whole culture or a sorted T cell fraction (not recorded which). Subset indicated: Tr1-enriched cell product generated in vitro against host alloantigens. This clonotype originated in a human donor in good health. The rearrangement uses TRBV18 and TRBJ1-1, with 12 bases fitting TRBD1. The CDR3 protein is CASTGTGGNTEAFF. CDR3 bases: TGTGCCAGCACCGGGACAGGGGGCAACACTGAAGCTTTCTTT.